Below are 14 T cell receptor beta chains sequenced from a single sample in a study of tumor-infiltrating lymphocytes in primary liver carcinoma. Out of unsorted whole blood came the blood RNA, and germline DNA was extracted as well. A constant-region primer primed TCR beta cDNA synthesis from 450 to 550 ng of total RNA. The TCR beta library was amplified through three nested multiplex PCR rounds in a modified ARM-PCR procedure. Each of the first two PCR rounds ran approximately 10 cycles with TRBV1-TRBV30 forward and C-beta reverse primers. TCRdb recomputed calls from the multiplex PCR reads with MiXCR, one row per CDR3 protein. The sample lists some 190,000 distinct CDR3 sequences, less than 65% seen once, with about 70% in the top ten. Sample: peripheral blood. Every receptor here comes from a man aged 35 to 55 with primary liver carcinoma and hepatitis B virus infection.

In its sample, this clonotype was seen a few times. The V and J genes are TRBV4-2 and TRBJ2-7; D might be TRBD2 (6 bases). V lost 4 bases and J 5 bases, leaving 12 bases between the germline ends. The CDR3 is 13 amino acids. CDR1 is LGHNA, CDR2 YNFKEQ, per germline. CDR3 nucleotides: TGTGCCAGCAGCCCCGGACCGGGGGACGAGCAGTACTTC. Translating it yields CASSPGPGDEQYF.

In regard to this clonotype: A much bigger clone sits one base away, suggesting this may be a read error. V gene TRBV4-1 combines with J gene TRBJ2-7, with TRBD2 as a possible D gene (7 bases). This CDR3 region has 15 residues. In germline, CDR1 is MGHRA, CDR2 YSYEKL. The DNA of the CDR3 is TGCACCAGCAGCCCTCGGGGAGGGGGCTCCTACGAGCAGTACTTC. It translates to CTSSPRGGGSYEQYF.

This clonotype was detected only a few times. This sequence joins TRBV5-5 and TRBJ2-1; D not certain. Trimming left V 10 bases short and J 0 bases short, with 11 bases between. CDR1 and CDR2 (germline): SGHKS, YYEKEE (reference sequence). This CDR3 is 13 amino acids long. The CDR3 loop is CASQRSSYNEQFF. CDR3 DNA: TGTGCCTCCCAGAGGAGCTCCTACAATGAGCAGTTCTTC.

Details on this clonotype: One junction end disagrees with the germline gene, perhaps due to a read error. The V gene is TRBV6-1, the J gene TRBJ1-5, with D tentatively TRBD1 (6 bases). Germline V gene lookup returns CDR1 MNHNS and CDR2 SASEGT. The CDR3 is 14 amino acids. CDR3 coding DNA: TGTGCCAGCAGTGATTTGGGGGGCAATCAGCCCAAGCATTTT. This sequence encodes CASSDLGGNQPKHF.

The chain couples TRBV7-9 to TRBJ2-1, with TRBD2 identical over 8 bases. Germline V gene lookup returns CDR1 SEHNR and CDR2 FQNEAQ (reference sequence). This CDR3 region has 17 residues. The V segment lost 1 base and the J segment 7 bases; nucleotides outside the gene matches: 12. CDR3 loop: CASSLGSQRERRNEQFF. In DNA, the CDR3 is TGTGCCAGCAGCTTAGGTTCTCAGCGGGAGAGGAGGAATGAGCAGTTCTTC.

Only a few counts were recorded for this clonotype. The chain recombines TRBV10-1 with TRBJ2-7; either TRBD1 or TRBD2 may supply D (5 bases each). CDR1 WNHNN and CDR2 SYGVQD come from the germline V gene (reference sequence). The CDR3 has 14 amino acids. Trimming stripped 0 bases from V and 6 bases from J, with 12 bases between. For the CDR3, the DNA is TGCGCCAGCAGTGAGTCGATAGGGACGACCGAGCAGTACTTC. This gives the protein CASSESIGTTEQYF.

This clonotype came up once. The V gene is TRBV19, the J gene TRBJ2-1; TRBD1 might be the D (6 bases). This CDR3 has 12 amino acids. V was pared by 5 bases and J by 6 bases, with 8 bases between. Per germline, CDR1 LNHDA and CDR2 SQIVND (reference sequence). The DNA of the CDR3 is TGTGCCAGTAGTGTACAGGGCAATGAGCAGTTCTTC. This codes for CASSVQGNEQFF.

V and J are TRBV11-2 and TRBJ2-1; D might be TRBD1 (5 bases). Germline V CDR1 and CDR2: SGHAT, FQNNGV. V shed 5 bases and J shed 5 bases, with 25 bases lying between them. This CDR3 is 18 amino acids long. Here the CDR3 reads CASSQGALVGWPNNEQFF. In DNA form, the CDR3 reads TGTGCCAGCAGCCAAGGGGCCCTAGTGGGATGGCCTAACAATGAGCAGTTCTTC.

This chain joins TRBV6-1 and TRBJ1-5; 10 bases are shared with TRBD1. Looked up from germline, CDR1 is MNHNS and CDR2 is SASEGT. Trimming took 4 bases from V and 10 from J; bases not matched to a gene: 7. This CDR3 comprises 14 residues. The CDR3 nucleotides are TGTGCCAGCAGTGGAGACAGGGGGCTTGTTCCCCAGCATTTT. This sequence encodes CASSGDRGLVPQHF.

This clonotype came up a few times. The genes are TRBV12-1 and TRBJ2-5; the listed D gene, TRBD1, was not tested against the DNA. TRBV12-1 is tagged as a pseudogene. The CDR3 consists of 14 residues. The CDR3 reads CASSPLGTQETQYF. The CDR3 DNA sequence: TGTGCCAGCAGCCCCCTCGGGACCCAAGAGACCCAGTACTTC.

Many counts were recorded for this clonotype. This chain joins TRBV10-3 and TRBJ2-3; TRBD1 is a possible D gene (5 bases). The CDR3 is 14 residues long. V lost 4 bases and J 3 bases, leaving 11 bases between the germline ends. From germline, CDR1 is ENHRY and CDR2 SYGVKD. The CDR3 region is CAISGGAGTDTQYF. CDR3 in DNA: TGTGCCATCAGTGGGGGCGCAGGTACAGATACGCAGTATTTT.

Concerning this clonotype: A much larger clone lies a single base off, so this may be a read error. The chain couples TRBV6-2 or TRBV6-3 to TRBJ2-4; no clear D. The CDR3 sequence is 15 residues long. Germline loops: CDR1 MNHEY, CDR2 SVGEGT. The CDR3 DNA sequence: TGTGGCAGCAGACCACCAGAGCTAGCCAAAAACATTCAGTACTTC. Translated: CGSRPPELAKNIQYF.

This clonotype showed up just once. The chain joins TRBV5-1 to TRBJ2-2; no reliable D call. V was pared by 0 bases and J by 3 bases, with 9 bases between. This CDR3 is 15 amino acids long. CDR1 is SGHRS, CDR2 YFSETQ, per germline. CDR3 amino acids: CASSLGVEDTGELFF. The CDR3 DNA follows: TGCGCCAGCAGCTTGGGGGTCGAGGACACCGGGGAGCTGTTTTTT.

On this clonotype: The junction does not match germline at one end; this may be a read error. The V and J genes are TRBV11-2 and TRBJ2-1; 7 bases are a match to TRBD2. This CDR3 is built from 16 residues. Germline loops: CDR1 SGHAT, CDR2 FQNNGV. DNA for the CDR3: TGTCCCAGCAGCCCGACTAGCAGGATCTCCTACAATGAGCAGTTCTTC. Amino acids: CPSSPTSRISYNEQFF.